This entry lists 29 T cell receptor beta chains sequenced from one sample in a study of a mutant IDH1 vaccine in newly diagnosed glioma. These receptors lack a known antigen. Assay used: immunoSEQ multiplex PCR; TCRdb lists only in-frame clones, some missing. The data show 35,000 to 50,000 clones, 92% seen once. The time point: week 35, safety follow-up. Each vaccine dose was 300 ug of mutant IDH1 20-mer peptide, with topical imiquimod. Source: PBMCs, taken from a glioma patient whose treatment included an IDH1 peptide vaccine. These receptors were collected from a man aged 50-59 years with glioma.

This clone was recorded a few times. The CDR3 reads CASSEVGDTQYF. The CDR3 DNA reads TGTGCCAGCAGTGAAGTGGGAGATACGCAGTATTTT. V gene TRBV2 combines with J gene TRBJ2-3; no definite D call. Looked up from germline, CDR1 is SNHLY and CDR2 is FYNNEI. This CDR3 contains 12 residues. The V and J ends lost 1 base and 5 bases respectively, with 4 bases between them.

The chain has TRBV28 and TRBJ1-1; 9 nucleotides align to TRBD1. Trimming cost V 4 bases and J 3 bases; bases outside gene matches: 6. CDR1 and CDR2 from the germline V gene are MDHEN and SYDVKM. This CDR3 region has 15 residues. CDR3 in DNA: TGTGCCAGCAGTTCCCCGACAGGGGGGGACACTGAAGCTTTCTTT. It is translated as CASSSPTGGDTEAFF.

The rearrangement uses TRBV5-1 and TRBJ1-2; TRBD1 agrees at 12 bases. The CDR3 runs 14 residues. The V gene's germline CDR1 is SGHRS and CDR2 YFSETQ. V was clipped by 4 bases and J by 9 bases; unmatched bases: 7. CDR3 nucleotides: TGCGCCAGCAGCACCCCGGGACAGGGGGCAAGCTACACCTTC. It encodes CASSTPGQGASYTF.

The chain has TRBV10-1 and TRBJ2-5; 9 nucleotides agree with TRBD1. The CDR3 consists of 15 residues. V lost 8 bases and J lost 5; bases outside the gene matches: 12. The germline gives CDR1 WNHNN, CDR2 SYGVQD (reference sequence). In nucleotides, the CDR3 is TGCGCCAGCCAACGGGGACAGGGCGGTCAGGAGACCCAGTACTTC. Translating it yields CASQRGQGGQETQYF.

This chain joins TRBV18 and TRBJ2-7, with 7 bases lining up with TRBD2. Looked up from germline, CDR1 is KGHSH and CDR2 is LQKENI. This CDR3 comprises 13 residues. With 4 bases clipped from V and 6 bases from J, the junction kept 6 bases outside the gene matches. The CDR3 here is CASSRGSLGEQYF. In DNA form, the CDR3 reads TGTGCCAGCTCACGCGGGAGCCTGGGCGAGCAGTACTTC.

This chain joins TRBV4-1 and TRBJ1-6; 7 bases fit TRBD1. The CDR3 contains 14 residues. V was clipped by 6 bases and J by 5 bases; unmatched bases: 4. The V gene's germline CDR1 is MGHRA and CDR2 YSYEKL. The chain's CDR3 is CASRPGQNNSPLHF. The CDR3, as DNA: TGCGCCAGCAGGCCGGGACAGAATAATTCACCCCTCCACTTT.

This clone has only a few counts. The same CDR3 also results from other DNA sequences found in this sample. The chain employs TRBV4-3 and TRBJ1-1; D gene unclear. Germline assignment: CDR1 LGHNA and CDR2 YSLEER. V was trimmed by 0 bases and J by 1 base, leaving 3 bases between them. The CDR3 is 13 amino acids. The CDR3 coding sequence is TGCGCCAGCAGCCAAGATAGGAACACTGAAGCTTTCTTT. It translates to CASSQDRNTEAFF.

This clone was detected a few times. The same CDR3 can be traced to other DNA sequences in this sample. V and J are TRBV27 and TRBJ2-7; possibly TRBD1 for D (5 bases). The germline V gene has CDR1 MNHEY and CDR2 SMNVEV (reference sequence). This CDR3 contains 14 residues. V lost 5 bases, J lost 2 bases, and 13 bases lay in between. The CDR3 region has the DNA TGTGCCAGCAGTCCTACAGGACGGGCCTACGAGCAGTACTTC. It encodes CASSPTGRAYEQYF.

The chain joins TRBV15 to TRBJ2-7; D is undetermined. Between the trimmed V and J ends, which lost 5 bases and 0 bases, there was a span of 8 bases. In germline, CDR1 is LNHNV, CDR2 YYDKDF (reference sequence). The CDR3 totals 13 residues. The CDR3 nucleotides read TGTGCCACCAGCTTGGGATACTCCTACGAGCAGTACTTC. It is translated as CATSLGYSYEQYF. The entire variable domain, with the rest obtained from reference TRBV15 and TRBJ2-7, is as follows: DAMVIQNPRYQVTQFGKPVTLSCSQTLNHNVMYWYQQKSSQAPKLLFHYYDKDFNNEADTPDNFQSRRPNTSFCFLDIRSPGLGDTAMYLCATSLGYSYEQYFGPGTRLTVT.

The chain joins TRBV7-6 to TRBJ1-5; tentative D call: TRBD1 (5 bases). The CDR3 loop spans 13 amino acids. V was trimmed by 1 base and J by 10 bases, leaving 11 bases between them. Germline CDR1 reads SGHVS; CDR2 reads FNYEAQ. The CDR3 coding sequence is TGTGCCAGCAGCTTAGGGGGGAGTATACCCCAGCATTTT. Protein: CASSLGGSIPQHF.

The CDR3 coding sequence is TGTGCCAGCTGGGGCACAGATACGCAGTATTTT. It specifies CASWGTDTQYF. V and J are TRBV27 and TRBJ2-3; D is unresolved. This CDR3 spans 11 amino acids. The V and J ends lost 8 bases and 1 base respectively, with 4 bases between them. The germline CDR1 and CDR2 sequences are MNHEY and SMNVEV (reference sequence).

The chain has TRBV2 and TRBJ1-1; possibly TRBD1 for D (5 bases). Germline CDR1 SNHLY, CDR2 FYNNEI. The CDR3 sequence is 13 residues long. Trimming removed 6 bases from V and 4 bases from J, with 12 bases in between. The CDR3 region is CASRDTVSTEAFF. In DNA, the CDR3 is TGTGCCAGCAGGGACACAGTAAGCACTGAAGCTTTCTTT.

In DNA, the CDR3 is TGTGCCAGCAGCTTGGGAGACGGGTACGAGCAGTACTTC. This encodes CASSLGDGYEQYF. The J gene is TRBJ2-7, the V gene TRBV7-9; possible D gene TRBD2, 5 bases. CDR1 is SEHNR, CDR2 FQNEAQ, per germline (reference sequence). The CDR3 loop spans 13 amino acids. V lost 3 bases, J lost 4 bases, and 10 bases lay in between.

With respect to this clone: The sample contains more than one DNA sequence encoding this CDR3. The chain is built from TRBV4-1 and TRBJ2-1; TRBD2 aligns across 7 bases. The J segment lost 1 base and the V segment lost 1 base, leaving 4 bases of the junction unmatched. Germline-derived CDR1 and CDR2 are MGHRA and YSYEKL. The CDR3 spans 16 residues. Written as DNA, the CDR3 is TGCGCCAGCAGCCAAGGGCTTAGCGGGTCCTACAATGAGCAGTTCTTC. As protein: CASSQGLSGSYNEQFF.

This chain connects TRBV30 to TRBJ1-1, with a possible D match to TRBD1 (5 bases). Trimming cost V 1 base and J 8 bases, with 5 bases left between them. Germline loops: CDR1 GTSNPN, CDR2 SVGIG (reference sequence). The CDR3 extends over 10 amino acids. The CDR3 spells CAWSGGEAFF. The CDR3 DNA sequence: TGTGCCTGGAGTGGGGGGGAAGCTTTCTTT. Looking up the rest from reference TRBV30 and TRBJ1-1 gives the full variable domain: SQTIHQWPATLVQPVGSPLSLECTVEGTSNPNLYWYRQAAGRGLQLLFYSVGIGQISSEVPQNLSASRPQDRQFILSSKKLLLSDSGFYLCAWSGGEAFFGQGTRLTVV.

This clone was recorded once. CDR3 sequence: CASSATEAFF. For the CDR3, the DNA is TGTGCCAGCAGCGCCACGGAAGCTTTCTTT. The V and J genes are TRBV5-8 and TRBJ1-1; unclear D gene. Trimming removed 4 bases from V and 8 bases from J, with 6 bases in between. The CDR3 sequence is 10 residues long. CDR1 and CDR2 (germline): SGHTS, YDEGEE.

The chain couples TRBV30 to TRBJ1-6; TRBD1 might be the D (5 bases). Germline CDR1 is GTSNPN and CDR2 is SVGIG (reference sequence). The V end lost 0 bases, the J end lost 9 bases, and 12 bases lay between the germline ends. The CDR3 sequence is 14 residues long. The chain's CDR3 is CAWSVGPWSSPLHF. CDR3 nucleotides: TGTGCCTGGAGTGTGGGACCCTGGAGTTCACCCCTCCACTTT.

The chain employs TRBV4-1 and TRBJ2-6, with 9 positions matching TRBD1. CDR3 length equals 21 residues. V shed 5 bases and J 0 bases; nucleotides not matched to a gene: 17. Germline lookup yields CDR1 MGHRA and CDR2 YSYEKL. CDR3 protein: CASSSPGGTGKISSGANVLTF. The CDR3, as DNA: TGCGCCAGCAGCTCCCCGGGTGGGACAGGGAAAATTTCCTCTGGGGCCAACGTCCTGACTTTC.

The chain has TRBV4-3 and TRBJ2-7; D is unresolved. V was cut by 1 base and J by 2 bases, with 12 bases left in between. CDR1 is LGHNA and CDR2 is YSLEER in the germline V gene. The CDR3 covers 15 residues. The CDR3 DNA is TGCGCCAGCAGCCAAGTTGTGGGGTCAGCCTACGAGCAGTACTTC. Its translation is CASSQVVGSAYEQYF.

The rearrangement joins TRBV10-3 to TRBJ1-5, with 7 bases that match TRBD1. CDR1 is ENHRY, CDR2 SYGVKD, per germline. J lost 4 bases, V lost 0 bases, and 3 bases had no gene match. The length of the CDR3 is 15 residues. CDR3 sequence reads: CAISESGRGNQPQHF. The DNA of the CDR3 is TGTGCCATCAGTGAGTCGGGCAGGGGGAATCAGCCCCAGCATTTT.

This clone appeared once. V and J are TRBV29-1 and TRBJ2-7; D may be TRBD1 (5 bases). Trimming removed 2 bases at V and 7 bases at J, with 15 bases between. CDR1 SQVTM and CDR2 ANQGSEA come from the germline V gene. This CDR3 spans 13 amino acids. The CDR3 region has the DNA TGCAGCGTTGAAAGGGGAACAGACTTAGAGCAGTACTTC. Its protein product is CSVERGTDLEQYF.

This sequence joins TRBV25-1 and TRBJ2-2; 7 bases match TRBD1. The J segment lost 1 base and the V segment lost 4 bases, leaving 6 bases of the junction unmatched. The CDR3 has 16 amino acids. CDR1 and CDR2 (germline): MGHDK, SYGVNS. CDR3 region: CASSVSGTENTGELFF. The DNA for the CDR3 is TGTGCCAGCAGTGTTTCCGGGACAGAGAACACCGGGGAGCTGTTTTTT. The full variable domain, completed using reference TRBV25-1 and TRBJ2-2, is EADIYQTPRYLVIGTGKKITLECSQTMGHDKMYWYQQDPGMELHLIHYSYGVNSTEKGDLSSESTVSRIRTEHFPLTLESARPSHTSQYLCASSVSGTENTGELFFGEGSRLTVL.

The CDR3 DNA reads as TGTGCCAGCAGCGTAGGATTTAGCGGGAGGGCCGCAGAGACCCAGTACTTC. Amino acid sequence: CASSVGFSGRAAETQYF. The chain carries TRBV9 and TRBJ2-5; 11 bases align to TRBD2. V was clipped by 0 bases and J by 4 bases; unmatched bases: 8. There are 17 residues in the CDR3. Germline loops: CDR1 SGDLS, CDR2 YYNGEE.

The rearrangement uses TRBV5-4 and TRBJ2-7; 10 bases agree with TRBD2. V gave up 4 bases and J gave up 2 bases; unmatched junction bases: 6. This CDR3 spans 15 amino acids. Germline CDR1 is SGHNT and CDR2 is YYREEE (reference sequence). The CDR3 coding sequence is TGTGCCAGCAGCCCTGGACTAGCGGAAGCCTACGAGCAGTACTTC. The encoded protein is CASSPGLAEAYEQYF. Full variable domain (remainder filled in from reference TRBV5-4 and TRBJ2-7): ETGVTQSPTHLIKTRGQQVTLRCSSQSGHNTVSWYQQALGQGPQFIFQYYREEENGRGNFPPRFSGLQFPNYSSELNVNALELDDSALYLCASSPGLAEAYEQYFGPGTRLTVT.

The chain couples TRBV5-1 to TRBJ2-3, with 12 bases that match TRBD2. Germline V gene lookup returns CDR1 SGHRS and CDR2 YFSETQ. The V segment lost 4 bases and the J segment 4 bases; nucleotides outside the gene matches: 4. The CDR3 consists of 15 residues. CDR3 DNA: TGCGCCAGCAGCGTGACTAGCGGGAGCGCAGATACGCAGTATTTT. This gives the protein CASSVTSGSADTQYF.

The gene calls are TRBV5-6 and TRBJ1-5; TRBD1 might be the D (5 bases). Germline CDR1 reads SGHDT; CDR2 reads YYEEEE. The CDR3 loop spans 17 amino acids. The germline V and J ends were trimmed by 0 bases and 1 base, with 14 bases remaining between them. The chain's CDR3 is CASSLGDWGLSNQPQHF. CDR3 DNA sequence: TGTGCCAGCAGCTTGGGAGATTGGGGCTTAAGCAATCAGCCCCAGCATTTT.

The CDR3: CSVEDLERGYNEQFF. CDR3 DNA sequence: TGCAGCGTTGAAGATCTGGAAAGGGGATACAATGAGCAGTTCTTC. The V and J genes are TRBV29-1 and TRBJ2-1, with D possibly TRBD1 on 5 matching bases. CDR1 SQVTM and CDR2 ANQGSEA come from the germline V gene. The CDR3 loop spans 15 amino acids. Trimming took off 0 bases at V and 4 bases at J, with 13 bases between the two ends.

The V call is TRBV10-3, the J call TRBJ2-1, with a tentative D call TRBD1 (6 bases). The CDR3 is made up of 16 amino acids. Germline V lookup: CDR1 ENHRY, CDR2 SYGVKD. The germline V and J ends were trimmed by 2 bases and 0 bases, with 11 bases remaining between them. CDR3 coding DNA: TGTGCCATCAGTGAGCACAGGGCCAGCTCCTACAATGAGCAGTTCTTC. Its protein product is CAISEHRASSYNEQFF.

The rearrangement uses TRBV4-3 and TRBJ2-3; 7 bases align to TRBD1. With V trimmed by 4 bases and J by 6 bases, 7 bases remained unmatched. CDR1 LGHNA and CDR2 YSLEER come from the germline V gene. The CDR3 extends over 14 amino acids. The CDR3 bases are TGCGCCAGCAGCCCCCGACAGGGATTGGATACGCAGTATTTT. This gives the protein CASSPRQGLDTQYF.